Presented here are 8 T cell receptor beta chains from one specimen sequenced in a study of Tregs in tolerant kidney transplant recipients. Related graft donors supplied nonmyeloablative bone marrow transplants, and mixed chimerism was transient. Using immunoSEQ multiplex PCR, the repertoire was profiled, and TCRdb retains in-frame clones only, with some absent. This listing includes approximately 30,000 clones. Sample: CD4+ T cells from blood (PBMCs), taken 24 months after the transplant. Receptors originate from a human patient who received a combined kidney and bone marrow transplant. Part of the T cell pool may stem from the graft donor.

On this clone itself: The CDR3 end falls 3 residues outside the read, so it is completed with the germline J gene. The rearrangement joins TRBV10-3 to TRBJ1-5; 8 bases match TRBD1. V was clipped by 3 bases and J by 5 bases; unmatched bases: 6. The germline V gene encodes CDR1 ENHRY and CDR2 SYGVKD. The CDR3 covers 15 residues. The sequenced CDR3 bases are TGTGCCATCAGTGACTCAGACAGGGGCTATCAGCCC. It is translated as CAISDSDRGYQP. The full CDR3 protein reads CAISDSDRGYQPQHF.

As to this clone: From the germline J gene comes the end of the CDR3, since the read stops 3 residues before it. The rearrangement links TRBV11-3 to TRBJ2-5; 9 positions agree with TRBD1. CDR3 size: 15 residues. Unmatched junction bases numbered 5, after V lost 4 bases and J lost 2 bases. CDR1 is SGHNT, CDR2 YENEEA, per germline. CDR3 in amino acids: CASSSGQGRQETQYF. The CDR3 DNA, read in part, is TGTGCCAGCAGCTCCGGACAGGGGAGGCAAGAGACC.

Of note for this clone: The read is 3 residues too short to cover the CDR3 end, so that end is filled in from the germline J gene. V and J are TRBV20-1 and TRBJ2-1; the match to TRBD2 covers 9 bases. The CDR3 covers 13 residues. Trimming at V came to 5 bases and at J to 8 bases, leaving 7 bases not matched to a gene. Germline assignment: CDR1 DFQATT and CDR2 SNEGSKA (reference sequence). Incomplete CDR3 DNA: TGCAGTGCTCCGGGACTAGCATTCGATGAG. This translates into CSAPGLAFDE. The CDR3 in its entirety is CSAPGLAFDEQFF.

To note about this clone: The read ends 3 residues early relative to the CDR3; the germline J gene fills the gap. The chain combines TRBV10-2 with TRBJ1-5; no clear D. The V gene lost 10 bases and the J gene lost 6 bases, with 16 bases spanning the gap. Germline V gene data show CDR1 as WSHSY and CDR2 as SAAADI. The CDR3 is 13 residues long. The part of the CDR3 DNA that was read is TGCGCCACCGGAGAGGTTTACAGTCAGCCC. Translation gives CATGEVYSQP. The full CDR3 reads CATGEVYSQPQHF.

As to this clone: The CDR3 extends 3 residues past the end of the read, so its final part is completed from the germline J gene. J is TRBJ1-4 and V is TRBV5-1, with D perhaps TRBD1 (6 bases). Germline CDR1 is SGHRS and CDR2 is YFSETQ. V was pared by 7 bases and J by 4 bases, with 14 bases between. CDR3 length: 14 residues. Partial CDR3 DNA: TGCGCCAGCGGATTATCAGGGGATAATGAAAAA. It yields the protein CASGLSGDNEK. The complete CDR3 protein is CASGLSGDNEKLFF.

As to this clone: The read is 3 residues too short to cover the CDR3 end, so that end is filled in from the germline J gene. The chain combines TRBV10-3 with TRBJ2-7; 10 bases line up with TRBD1. V lost 0 bases to trimming and J lost 3 bases; unmatched junction nucleotides: 5. CDR3 size: 16 residues. Per germline, CDR1 ENHRY and CDR2 SYGVKD. The CDR3 sequence is CAISESTGGNIYEQYF. The DNA read from the CDR3 is TGTGCCATCAGTGAGTCGACAGGGGGCAACATCTACGAG.

By frequency, this clone is medium-sized (0.01 to 0.1%). The CDR3 end falls 3 residues outside the read, so it is completed with the germline J gene. This sequence joins TRBV20-1 and TRBJ1-1, with D unresolved. V lost 8 bases and J 0 bases, leaving 13 bases between the germline ends. Per germline, CDR1 DFQATT and CDR2 SNEGSKA (reference sequence). The CDR3 spans 13 residues. CDR3 amino acids: CSFPKLMNTEAFF. CDR3 bases read: TGCAGTTTCCCCAAGCTCATGAACACTGAA.

As for this clone: Sequencing ends 3 residues short of the CDR3 end; the germline J gene provides the rest. The chain combines TRBV20-1 with TRBJ1-2; the D gene is possibly TRBD1 (5 bases). Germline lookup yields CDR1 DFQATT and CDR2 SNEGSKA (reference sequence). Between the trimmed V and J ends, which lost 5 bases and 5 bases, there was a span of 12 bases. CDR3 length: 12 amino acids. The part of the CDR3 DNA that was read is TGCAGTGCTCCCGGGACTCTTTATGGC. Amino acids: CSAPGTLYG. The entire CDR3 reads CSAPGTLYGYTF.